The clone carrying this T cell receptor beta chain was seen many times. This record comes from a study of T cell repertoires in cytomegalovirus infection. TCRdb redid the calling of the reads with MiXCR, one entry per CDR3 protein. The sample includes about 320,000 distinct CDR3 sequences, over 7.5% of them seen just once. V was clipped by 0 bases and J by 3 bases, with 17 bases between them. Germline CDR1 LGHNA, CDR2 YNFKEQ. The CDR3 sequence is 17 residues long. The chain has TRBV4-2 and TRBJ1-2; D is uncertain. This TCR derives from a human donor in good health (CMV status not recorded). Some clones in this sample may be carry-over from other donors' samples. Specimen: PBMCs. In nucleotides, the CDR3 is TGTGCCAGCAGCCAAGACCGGTCAGGAGTTGGGCACTATGGCTACACCTTC. It encodes CASSQDRSGVGHYGYTF.